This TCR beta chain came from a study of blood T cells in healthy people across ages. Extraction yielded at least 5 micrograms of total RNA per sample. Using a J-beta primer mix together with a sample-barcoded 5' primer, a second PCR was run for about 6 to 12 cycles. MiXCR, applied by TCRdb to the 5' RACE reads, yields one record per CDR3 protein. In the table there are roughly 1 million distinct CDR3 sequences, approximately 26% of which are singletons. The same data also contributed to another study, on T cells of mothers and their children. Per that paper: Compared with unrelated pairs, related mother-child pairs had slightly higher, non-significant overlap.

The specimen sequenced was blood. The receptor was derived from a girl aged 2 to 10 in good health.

In nucleotides, the CDR3 is TGCGCCAGCAGCTCGACTAGCGGGAGGGCCTATGATACGCAGTATTTT. This codes for CASSSTSGRAYDTQYF. V usage is TRBV5-1 and J usage is TRBJ2-3; TRBD2 agrees at 14 bases. The CDR3 loop spans 16 amino acids. Germline CDR1 reads SGHRS; CDR2 reads YFSETQ. V shed 3 bases, J shed 6 bases, and the junction held 6 bases outside the gene matches.